The rows below give T cell receptor beta chains drawn from one sample of a study of shared clonotypes between healthy human individuals. Profiling relied on immunoSEQ multiplex PCR, and the TCRdb table lists in-frame clones only, not all of them. The sample lists about 2.3 million clones, 80% to 95% occurring once. Sample: naive CD4+ T cells from PBMCs. These receptors all stem from a man between 18 and 29 years old in good health. Some clones in this sample may be carry-over from other donors' samples. Both conserved end residues are part of each CDR3. The D gene is left open where the match is weak. A clone size is listed for some rows: how often the clone was seen (once, few, many), or a class if it is expanded.

V gene,clone size,J gene,D gene,CDR3 DNA,CDR3 protein
TRBV4-1,once,TRBJ1-5,TRBD1,TGCGCCAGCAGCCAGGCGGGACAGTACAATCAGCCCCAGCATTTT,CASSQAGQYNQPQHF
TRBV28,NA,TRBJ1-2,NA,TGTGCCAGCAGTTTGGACTATGGCTACACCTTC,CASSLDYGYTF
TRBV9,NA,TRBJ2-2,TRBD1,TGTGCCAGCAGCCCTAGGCGACAGGGGGTGTGGAGGGAGCTGTTTTTT,CASSPRRQGVWRELFF
TRBV6-1,NA,TRBJ2-7,NA,TGTGCCAGCAGTGTATCCGGGACAACGTTATCCTACGAGCAGTACTTC,CASSVSGTTLSYEQYF
TRBV30,once,TRBJ1-6,NA,TGTGCCTGGGGACGAATGGGGAATTCACCCCTCCACTTT,CAWGRMGNSPLHF
TRBV25-1,NA,TRBJ2-6,TRBD1,TGTGCCAGCAGTGATGACAGGGGATATTCTGGGGCCAACGTCCTGACTTTC,CASSDDRGYSGANVLTF
TRBV25-1,NA,TRBJ2-2,TRBD1,TGTGCCAGCAGTAGGGACAGAGGGCTGTTTTTT,CASSRDRGLFF
TRBV18,once,TRBJ1-5,TRBD1,TGTGCCAGCTCACCGGGACAGGGTTACAATCAGCCCCAGCATTTT,CASSPGQGYNQPQHF
TRBV25-1,NA,TRBJ2-5,NA,TGTGCCAGCAGTGAATGGGGCAGGGCGGGGGAGACCCAGTACTTC,CASSEWGRAGETQYF
TRBV5-8,NA,TRBJ2-7,NA,TGTGCCAGCAGCTTGGAAGGGATCGTCTCCGAGCAGTACTTC,CASSLEGIVSEQYF
TRBV18,NA,TRBJ1-1,NA,TGTGCCAGCTCACCACAGAACACTGAAGCTTCCTTT,CASSPQNTEASF
TRBV28,NA,TRBJ2-7,NA,TGTGCCAGCAGTTCACACAGCTTTTTTCAGGGCTTGAGGGACGAGCAGTACTTC,CASSSHSFFQGLRDEQYF
TRBV28,NA,TRBJ2-5,NA,TGTGCCAGCAGTTTTGGGCGAGAGACCCAGTACTTC,CASSFGRETQYF
TRBV9,NA,TRBJ2-2,NA,TGTGCCAGCAGAGGGTCCCCGAACACCGGGGAGCTGTTTTTT,CASRGSPNTGELFF